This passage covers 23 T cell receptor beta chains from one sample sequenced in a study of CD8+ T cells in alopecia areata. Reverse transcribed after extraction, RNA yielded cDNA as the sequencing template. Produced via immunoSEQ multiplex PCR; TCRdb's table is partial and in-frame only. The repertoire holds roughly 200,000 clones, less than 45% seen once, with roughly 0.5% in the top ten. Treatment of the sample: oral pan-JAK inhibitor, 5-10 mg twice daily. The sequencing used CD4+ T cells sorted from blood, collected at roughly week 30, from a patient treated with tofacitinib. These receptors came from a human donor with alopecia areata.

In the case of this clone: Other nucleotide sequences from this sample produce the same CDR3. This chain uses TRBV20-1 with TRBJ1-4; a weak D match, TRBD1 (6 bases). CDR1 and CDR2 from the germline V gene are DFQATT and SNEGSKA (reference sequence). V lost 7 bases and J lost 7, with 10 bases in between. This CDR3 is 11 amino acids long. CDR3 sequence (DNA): TGCAGTGTACTACAGGGTGAAAAACTGTTTTTT. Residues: CSVLQGEKLFF.

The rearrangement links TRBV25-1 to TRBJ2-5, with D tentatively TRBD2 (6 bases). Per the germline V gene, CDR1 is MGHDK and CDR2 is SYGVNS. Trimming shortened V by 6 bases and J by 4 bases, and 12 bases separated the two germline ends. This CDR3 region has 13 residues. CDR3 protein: CASRGGARETQYF. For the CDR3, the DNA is TGTGCCAGCAGAGGAGGGGCCCGAGAGACCCAGTACTTC.

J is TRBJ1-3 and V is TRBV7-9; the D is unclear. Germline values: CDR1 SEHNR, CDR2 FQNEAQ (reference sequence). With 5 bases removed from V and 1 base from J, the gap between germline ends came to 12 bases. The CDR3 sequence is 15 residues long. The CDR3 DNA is TGTGCCAGCAGCGCCGTCAAGGTTTCTGGAAACACCATATATTTT. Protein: CASSAVKVSGNTIYF.

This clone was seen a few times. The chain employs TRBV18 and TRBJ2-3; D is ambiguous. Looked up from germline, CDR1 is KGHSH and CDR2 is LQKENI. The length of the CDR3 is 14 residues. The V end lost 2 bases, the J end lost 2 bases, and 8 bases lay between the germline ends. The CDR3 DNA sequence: TGTGCCAGCTCACCAGGGTTTGTCACAGATACGCAGTATTTT. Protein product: CASSPGFVTDTQYF. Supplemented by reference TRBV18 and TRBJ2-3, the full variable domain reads NAGVMQNPRHLVRRRGQEARLRCSPMKGHSHVYWYRQLPEEGLKFMVYLQKENIIDESGMPKERFSAEFPKEGPSILRIQQVVRGDSAAYFCASSPGFVTDTQYFGPGTRLTVL.

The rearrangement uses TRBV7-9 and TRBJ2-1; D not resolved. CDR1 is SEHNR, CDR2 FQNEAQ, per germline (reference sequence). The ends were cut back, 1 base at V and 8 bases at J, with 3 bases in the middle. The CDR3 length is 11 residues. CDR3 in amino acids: CASSLVYEQFF. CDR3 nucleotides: TGTGCCAGCAGCTTAGTGTATGAGCAGTTCTTC.

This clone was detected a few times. Here the CDR3 DNA reads TGTGCCAGCAGCGATAGCGGGCTGCAAGAGACCCAGTACTTC. Its translation: CASSDSGLQETQYF. The chain joins TRBV11-2 to TRBJ2-5; 7 bases map to TRBD2. CDR3 length: 14 residues. The ends lost 5 bases at V and 2 bases at J; junction bases unmatched: 5. In germline, CDR1 is SGHAT, CDR2 FQNNGV. The full variable domain, completed using reference TRBV11-2 and TRBJ2-5, is EAGVAQSPRYKIIEKRQSVAFWCNPISGHATLYWYQQILGQGPKLLIQFQNNGVVDDSQLPKDRFSAERLKGVDSTLKIQPAKLEDSAVYLCASSDSGLQETQYFGPGTRLLVL.

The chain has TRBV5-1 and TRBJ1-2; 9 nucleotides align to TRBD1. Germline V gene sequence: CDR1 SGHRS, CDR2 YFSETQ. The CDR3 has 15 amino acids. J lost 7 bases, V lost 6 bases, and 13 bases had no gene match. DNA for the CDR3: TGCGCCAGCACCCGTGAGGGACAGGGTATGGTTGGCTACACCTTC. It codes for CASTREGQGMVGYTF.

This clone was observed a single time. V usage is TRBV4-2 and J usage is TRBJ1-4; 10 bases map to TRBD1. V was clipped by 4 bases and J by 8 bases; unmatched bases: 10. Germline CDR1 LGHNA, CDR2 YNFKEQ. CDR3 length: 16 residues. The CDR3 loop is CASSPHPGTGDEKLFF. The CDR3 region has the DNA TGTGCCAGCAGCCCCCACCCCGGGACAGGGGACGAAAAACTGTTTTTT.

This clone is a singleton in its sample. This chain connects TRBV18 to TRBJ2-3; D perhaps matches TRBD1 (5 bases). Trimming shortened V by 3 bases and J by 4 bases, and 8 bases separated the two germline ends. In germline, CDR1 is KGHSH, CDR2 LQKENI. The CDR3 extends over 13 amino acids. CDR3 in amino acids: CASSPLGADTQYF. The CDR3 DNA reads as TGTGCCAGCTCACCGCTAGGGGCAGATACGCAGTATTTT.

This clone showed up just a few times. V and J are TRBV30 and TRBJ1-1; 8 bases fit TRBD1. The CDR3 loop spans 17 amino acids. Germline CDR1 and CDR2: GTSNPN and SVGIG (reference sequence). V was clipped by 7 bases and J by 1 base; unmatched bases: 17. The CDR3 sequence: CAFRDRSHNRPNTEAFF. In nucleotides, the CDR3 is TGTGCCTTCCGGGACAGGTCCCATAATCGACCGAACACTGAAGCTTTCTTT.

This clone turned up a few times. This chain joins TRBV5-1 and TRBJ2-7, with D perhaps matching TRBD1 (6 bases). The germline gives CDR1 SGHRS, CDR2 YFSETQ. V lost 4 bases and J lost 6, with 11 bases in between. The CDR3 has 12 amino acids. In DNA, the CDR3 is TGCGCCAGCAGCCATACAGGGAGCGAGCAGTACTTC. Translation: CASSHTGSEQYF.

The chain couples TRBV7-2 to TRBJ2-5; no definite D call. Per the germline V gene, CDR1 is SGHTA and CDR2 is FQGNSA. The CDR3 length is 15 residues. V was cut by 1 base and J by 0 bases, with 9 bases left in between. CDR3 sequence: CASSLGPMYQETQYF. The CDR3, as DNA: TGTGCCAGCAGCTTAGGACCGATGTACCAAGAGACCCAGTACTTC.

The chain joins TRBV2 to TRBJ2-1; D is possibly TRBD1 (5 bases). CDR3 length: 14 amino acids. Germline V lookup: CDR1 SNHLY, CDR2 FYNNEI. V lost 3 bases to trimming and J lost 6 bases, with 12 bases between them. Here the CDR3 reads CASSESQGINEQFF. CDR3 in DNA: TGTGCCAGCAGTGAGAGTCAGGGTATCAATGAGCAGTTCTTC. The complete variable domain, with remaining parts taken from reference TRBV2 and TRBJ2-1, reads EPEVTQTPSHQVTQMGQEVILRCVPISNHLYFYWYRQILGQKVEFLVSFYNNEISEKSEIFDDQFSVERPDGSNFTLKIRSTKLEDSAMYFCASSESQGINEQFFGPGTRLTVL.

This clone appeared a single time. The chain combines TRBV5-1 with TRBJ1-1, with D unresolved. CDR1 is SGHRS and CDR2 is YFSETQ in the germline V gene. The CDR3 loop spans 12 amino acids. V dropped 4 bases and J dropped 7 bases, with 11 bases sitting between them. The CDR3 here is CASSIGRGEAFF. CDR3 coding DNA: TGCGCCAGCAGCATAGGACGGGGTGAAGCTTTCTTT. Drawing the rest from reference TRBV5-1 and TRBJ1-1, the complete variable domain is KAGVTQTPRYLIKTRGQQVTLSCSPISGHRSVSWYQQTPGQGLQFLFEYFSETQRNKGNFPGRFSGRQFSNSRSEMNVSTLELGDSALYLCASSIGRGEAFFGQGTRLTVV.

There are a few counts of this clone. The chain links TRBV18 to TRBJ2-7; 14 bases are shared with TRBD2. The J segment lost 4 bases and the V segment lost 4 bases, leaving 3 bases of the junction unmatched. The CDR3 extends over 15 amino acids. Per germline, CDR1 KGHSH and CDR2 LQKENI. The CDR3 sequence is CASSLRTSGGYEQYF. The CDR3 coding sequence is TGTGCCAGCTCACTCCGGACTAGCGGGGGGTACGAGCAGTACTTC.

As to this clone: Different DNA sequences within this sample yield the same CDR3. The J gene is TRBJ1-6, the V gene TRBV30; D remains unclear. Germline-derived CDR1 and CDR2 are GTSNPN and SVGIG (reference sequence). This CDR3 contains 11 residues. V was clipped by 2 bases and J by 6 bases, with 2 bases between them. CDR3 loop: CAWSLNSPLHF. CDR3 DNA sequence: TGTGCCTGGAGTCTTAATTCACCCCTCCACTTT.

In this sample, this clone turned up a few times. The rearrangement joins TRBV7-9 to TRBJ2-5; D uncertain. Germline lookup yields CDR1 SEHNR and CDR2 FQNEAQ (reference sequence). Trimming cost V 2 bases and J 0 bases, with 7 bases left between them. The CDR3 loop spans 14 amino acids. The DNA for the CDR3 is TGTGCCAGCAGCTTATCGGTTTACCAAGAGACCCAGTACTTC. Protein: CASSLSVYQETQYF.

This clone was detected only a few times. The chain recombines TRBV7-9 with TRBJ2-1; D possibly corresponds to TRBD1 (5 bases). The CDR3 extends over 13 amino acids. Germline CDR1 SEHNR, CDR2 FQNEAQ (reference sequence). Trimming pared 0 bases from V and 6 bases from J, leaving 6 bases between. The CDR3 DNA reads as TGTGCCAGCAGCTTAGCCAGGGCCAATGAGCAGTTCTTC. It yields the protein CASSLARANEQFF.

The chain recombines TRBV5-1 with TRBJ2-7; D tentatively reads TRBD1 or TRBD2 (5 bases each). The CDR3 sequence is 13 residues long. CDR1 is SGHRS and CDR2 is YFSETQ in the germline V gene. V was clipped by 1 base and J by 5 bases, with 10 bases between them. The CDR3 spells CASSLWGWNEQYF. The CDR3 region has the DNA TGCGCCAGCAGCTTGTGGGGGTGGAACGAGCAGTACTTC.

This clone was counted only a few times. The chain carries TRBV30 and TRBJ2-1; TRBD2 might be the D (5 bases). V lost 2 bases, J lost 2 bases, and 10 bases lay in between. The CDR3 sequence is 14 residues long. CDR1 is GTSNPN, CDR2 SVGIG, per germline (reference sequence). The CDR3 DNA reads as TGTGCCTGGAGTTCCGGGGTGCCCTACAATGAGCAGTTCTTC. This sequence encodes CAWSSGVPYNEQFF.

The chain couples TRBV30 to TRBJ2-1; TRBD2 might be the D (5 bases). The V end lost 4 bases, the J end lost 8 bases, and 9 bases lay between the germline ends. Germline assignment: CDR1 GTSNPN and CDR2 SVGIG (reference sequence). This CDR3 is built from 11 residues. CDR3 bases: TGTGCCTGGAAAACTAGTTATGAGCAGTTCTTC. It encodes CAWKTSYEQFF.

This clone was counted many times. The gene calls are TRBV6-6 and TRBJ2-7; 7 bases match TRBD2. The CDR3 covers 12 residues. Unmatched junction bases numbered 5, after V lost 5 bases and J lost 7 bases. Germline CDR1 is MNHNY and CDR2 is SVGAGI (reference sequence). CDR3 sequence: CASSPPGGEQYF. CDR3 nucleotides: TGTGCCAGCAGTCCCCCGGGGGGAGAGCAGTACTTC.

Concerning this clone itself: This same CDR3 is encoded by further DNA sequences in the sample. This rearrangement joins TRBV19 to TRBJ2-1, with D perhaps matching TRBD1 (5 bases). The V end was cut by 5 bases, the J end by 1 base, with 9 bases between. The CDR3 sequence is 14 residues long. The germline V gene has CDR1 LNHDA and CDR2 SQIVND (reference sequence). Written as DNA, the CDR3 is TGTGCCAGTAGTGCGCAGGGATCCTACAATGAGCAGTTCTTC. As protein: CASSAQGSYNEQFF.